This T cell receptor (beta chain) comes out of a study of T-cell reconstitution after alpha-beta-depleted transplantation in children. This clonotype was detected only once. Its matching antigen is unknown. The germline V gene has CDR1 MNHEY and CDR2 SVGAGI. The CDR3 extends over 11 amino acids. V lost 2 bases, J lost 11 bases, and 9 bases lay in between. Preparing the TCRbeta library involved the use of unique molecular identifiers. MiXCR, applied by TCRdb to the PCR reads, yields one record per CDR3 protein. The sample records 300,000 to 350,000 distinct CDR3 sequences, 23% being singletons. Points from the study as a whole: At the one-year point after transplant, T-cell counts and TCRbeta diversity were found to come mostly from T cells that had been newly produced. At day 60, the high TCRbeta diversity found in some patients originated from recipient T cells and thymic progenitors that had survived.

The starting material was PBMCs, mostly from graft donor cells, obtained 180 days after TCRalphabeta/CD19-depleted stem cell transplant. This TCR came from a male patient younger than 18 who had a stem cell transplant for acute lymphoblastic leukemia, so the T cells may come from the graft donor. The rearrangement joins TRBV6-5 to TRBJ1-1; no reliable D call. The CDR3 bases are TGTGCCAGCAGTTACGCTAGGCGCGCTTTCTTT. This codes for CASSYARRAFF.